This entry lists 26 T cell receptor beta chains sequenced from one sample in a study of cytomegalovirus exposure and HLA in healthy donors. The PCR used 60 Vbeta and 13 Jbeta primers. Sequenced by immunoSEQ multiplex PCR; TCRdb stores in-frame clones only, minus some. In the table there are 120,000 or so clones, over 15% of which are singletons. Sequenced sample: PBMCs. These receptors came from a female donor in good health and CMV-seropositive.

This clone showed up just a few times. This sequence joins TRBV4-2 and TRBJ2-3; a possible D gene is TRBD2 (6 bases). The V gene's germline CDR1 is LGHNA and CDR2 YNFKEQ. Trimming pared 7 bases from V and 0 bases from J, leaving 8 bases between. This CDR3 has 13 amino acids. The CDR3 here is CASTAGSTDTQYF. CDR3 sequence (DNA): TGTGCCAGCACTGCGGGAAGCACAGATACGCAGTATTTT.

This clone was observed a few times. The chain is built from TRBV6-4 and TRBJ1-1; TRBD1 matches 9 bases. The J segment lost 5 bases and the V segment lost 7 bases, leaving 14 bases of the junction unmatched. The germline CDR1 and CDR2 sequences are MRHNA and SNTAGT. The CDR3 sequence is 16 residues long. CDR3: CASIIDRDRVSTEAFF. In DNA, the CDR3 is TGTGCCAGCATTATTGACCGGGACAGGGTTAGTACTGAAGCTTTCTTT.

DNA of the CDR3: TGTGCCAGTAGTATTATGAACAGGGGTATTTCACCCCTCCACTTT. Protein product: CASSIMNRGISPLHF. The chain uses TRBV19 and TRBJ1-6, with 7 bases lining up with TRBD1. The junction had 8 bases not matched to a gene; V was cut back by 3 bases and J by 9 bases. Germline assignment: CDR1 LNHDA and CDR2 SQIVND (reference sequence). CDR3 length: 15 residues.

This clone was counted between two and nine times. Written as DNA, the CDR3 is TGTGCCAGCAGTTTATACGGGAGCCGCTCCTACGAGCAGTACTTC. Amino acid sequence: CASSLYGSRSYEQYF. V usage is TRBV28 and J usage is TRBJ2-7; possible D gene TRBD2, 6 bases. Between the trimmed V and J ends, which lost 1 base and 0 bases, there was a span of 10 bases. CDR3 size: 15 residues. Germline V gene data show CDR1 as MDHEN and CDR2 as SYDVKM.

The rearrangement links TRBV5-1 to TRBJ2-7; 9 nucleotides agree with TRBD1. The germline gives CDR1 SGHRS, CDR2 YFSETQ. The length of the CDR3 is 14 residues. V dropped 2 bases and J dropped 6; count of bases not matched to a gene: 6. The CDR3: CASSFRTGEAEQYF. In DNA form, the CDR3 reads TGCGCCAGCAGCTTTAGGACAGGGGAGGCCGAGCAGTACTTC.

The rearrangement joins TRBV2 to TRBJ1-5, with 8 positions matching TRBD1. Germline CDR1 reads SNHLY; CDR2 reads FYNNEI. CDR3 length equals 18 residues. V lost 6 bases, J lost 0 bases, and 13 bases stayed unmatched. CDR3: CASRGLRGQGYSNQPQHF. In DNA form, the CDR3 reads TGTGCCAGCAGGGGGCTCCGAGGACAGGGATATAGCAATCAGCCCCAGCATTTT.

The genes are TRBV28 and TRBJ1-3; the D is unclear. The CDR3 runs to 14 residues. In germline, CDR1 is MDHEN, CDR2 SYDVKM. V lost 6 bases, J lost 8 bases, and 17 bases lay in between. CDR3 protein: CASSHGQALYTIYF. CDR3 in DNA: TGTGCCAGCAGCCATGGCCAGGCCCTGTACACCATATATTTT.

The chain joins TRBV7-2 to TRBJ2-6, with TRBD1 matching 8 bases. The CDR3 runs 17 residues. The germline gives CDR1 SGHTA, CDR2 FQGNSA. With 2 bases clipped from V and 0 bases from J, the junction kept 3 bases outside the gene matches. CDR3 bases: TGTGCCAGCAGCTTACAGGGGGCCAGCTCTGGGGCCAACGTCCTGACTTTC. It encodes CASSLQGASSGANVLTF.

Concerning this clone itself: Germline is not matched at one junction end, which may reflect a read error. This rearrangement joins TRBV19 to TRBJ2-2; D possibly corresponds to TRBD2 (5 bases). CDR3 length: 15 amino acids. The germline gives CDR1 LNHDA, CDR2 SQIVND (reference sequence). This chain's CDR3 is CASSIGSRGTGELFF. In DNA, the CDR3 is TGTGCCAGTAGCATAGGGAGTCGGGGTACCGGGGAGCTGTTTTTT.

This clone was seen a few times. This CDR3 is also generated by other DNA sequences in the sample. The rearrangement uses TRBV5-1 and TRBJ2-7; tentative D call: TRBD1 (5 bases). Germline-derived CDR1 and CDR2 are SGHRS and YFSETQ. This CDR3 region has 14 residues. V was pared by 0 bases and J by 4 bases, with 11 bases between. The CDR3 protein is CASSLDPGSYEQYF. The CDR3, as DNA: TGCGCCAGCAGCTTGGATCCAGGGTCGTACGAGCAGTACTTC.

This clone was observed a handful of times. CDR3: CASSERGWARGWNTEAFF. The DNA of the CDR3 is TGTGCCAGCAGTGAACGAGGGTGGGCGCGGGGGTGGAACACTGAAGCTTTCTTT. This chain uses TRBV2 with TRBJ1-1; tentative D call: TRBD1 (5 bases). There are 18 residues in the CDR3. Germline CDR1 SNHLY, CDR2 FYNNEI. V was trimmed by 2 bases and J by 1 base, leaving 20 bases between them.

The chain combines TRBV15 with TRBJ1-2; D is unresolved. CDR1 and CDR2 (germline): LNHNV, YYDKDF (reference sequence). The V gene lost 1 base and the J gene lost 4 bases, with 7 bases spanning the gap. The CDR3 length is 13 residues. CDR3 protein: CATSRGTGYGYTF. The DNA for the CDR3 is TGTGCCACCAGCAGAGGTACCGGCTATGGCTACACCTTC. Looking up the rest from reference TRBV15 and TRBJ1-2 gives the full variable domain: DAMVIQNPRYQVTQFGKPVTLSCSQTLNHNVMYWYQQKSSQAPKLLFHYYDKDFNNEADTPDNFQSRRPNTSFCFLDIRSPGLGDTAMYLCATSRGTGYGYTFGSGTRLTVV.

The table lists this clone with a few counts. This chain connects TRBV7-2 to TRBJ2-2, with 12 bases aligning to TRBD2. CDR3 size: 16 residues. V trimming: 4 bases; J trimming: 3 bases; junction bases outside the gene matches: 3. From germline, CDR1 is SGHTA and CDR2 FQGNSA. This CDR3 is CASSSTSGGYTGELFF. The CDR3 coding sequence is TGTGCCAGCAGCTCCACTAGCGGGGGGTACACCGGGGAGCTGTTTTTT. Looking up the rest from reference TRBV7-2 and TRBJ2-2 gives the full variable domain: GAGVSQSPSNKVTEKGKDVELRCDPISGHTALYWYRQSLGQGLEFLIYFQGNSAPDKSGLPSDRFSAERTGGSVSTLTIQRTQQEDSAVYLCASSSTSGGYTGELFFGEGSRLTVL.

This clone was picked up a small number of times. The identical CDR3 is also encoded by other nucleotide sequences in the sample. CDR3 loop: CASSLAGQGETQYF. DNA for the CDR3: TGTGCCAGCAGCTTAGCGGGACAGGGAGAGACCCAGTACTTC. This chain uses TRBV7-2 with TRBJ2-5, with TRBD1 identical over 9 bases. Germline CDR1 and CDR2: SGHTA and FQGNSA. The CDR3 is 14 amino acids. Losses at the gene ends were 0 bases for V and 4 bases for J; bases not matched to a gene: 0.

The chain recombines TRBV4-2 with TRBJ2-2, with 11 bases fitting TRBD2. The CDR3 runs to 17 residues. Germline V gene data show CDR1 as LGHNA and CDR2 as YNFKEQ. V lost 0 bases to trimming and J lost 5 bases; unmatched junction nucleotides: 5. In DNA form, the CDR3 reads TGTGCCAGCAGCCAAGACCTTAGCGGGAGGGGTACCGGGGAGCTGTTTTTT. Residues: CASSQDLSGRGTGELFF.

This clone has a handful of counts. The CDR3 spells CASSLGVGISSNQPQHF. CDR3 bases: TGTGCCAGCAGTCTCGGGGTAGGGATTTCTAGCAATCAGCCCCAGCATTTT. The chain uses TRBV7-9 and TRBJ1-5; D unresolved. Per the germline V gene, CDR1 is SEHNR and CDR2 is FQNEAQ (reference sequence). The CDR3 has 17 amino acids. V was pared by 6 bases and J by 0 bases, with 18 bases between.

This clone was found a few times. The chain recombines TRBV2 with TRBJ1-2; D may be TRBD1 (6 bases). This CDR3 comprises 13 residues. Germline CDR1 reads SNHLY; CDR2 reads FYNNEI. V shed 10 bases and J shed 4 bases, with 16 bases lying between them. This CDR3 is CAKQTGGLYGYTF. The CDR3 nucleotides are TGTGCCAAACAGACTGGGGGCCTCTATGGCTACACCTTC.

This chain connects TRBV7-9 to TRBJ1-2; D unclear. Looked up from germline, CDR1 is SEHNR and CDR2 is FQNEAQ (reference sequence). There are 11 residues in the CDR3. The ends were cut back, 6 bases at V and 3 bases at J, with 5 bases in the middle. The CDR3 here is CASSTDYGYTF. CDR3 in DNA: TGTGCCAGCAGTACAGACTATGGCTACACCTTC.

This clone was seen a few times. This chain connects TRBV27 to TRBJ1-6; D is ambiguous. The CDR3 is made up of 16 amino acids. Germline-derived CDR1 and CDR2 are MNHEY and SMNVEV (reference sequence). V dropped 6 bases and J dropped 9 bases, with 21 bases sitting between them. The CDR3 bases are TGTGCCAGCAGGCGGGAAACCGGGAAGGTAGCTTCACCCCTCCACTTT. Its translation: CASRRETGKVASPLHF.

The rearrangement uses TRBV27 and TRBJ1-1, with 10 bases identical to TRBD1. In germline, CDR1 is MNHEY, CDR2 SMNVEV (reference sequence). The length of the CDR3 is 15 residues. V gave up 5 bases and J gave up 4 bases; unmatched junction bases: 7. The CDR3 reads CASSPRDRGSTEAFF. CDR3 DNA: TGTGCCAGCAGTCCACGGGACAGGGGTAGCACTGAAGCTTTCTTT.

The CDR3 DNA reads as TGTGCCAGCAGTTTAACGGGGAGGGGGTTACCAGGGGCGAACTATGGCTACACCTTC. Protein sequence: CASSLTGRGLPGANYGYTF. V gene TRBV28 combines with J gene TRBJ1-2, with a weak D call TRBD1 (6 bases). V was shortened by 2 bases and J by 2 bases, with 24 bases between the two germline ends. This CDR3 has 19 amino acids. Germline CDR1 MDHEN, CDR2 SYDVKM.

This clone appeared a few times. The gene calls are TRBV4-3 and TRBJ2-5, with TRBD2 identical over 14 bases. CDR1 is LGHNA and CDR2 is YSLEER in the germline V gene. J was trimmed by 3 bases and V by 1 base; bases with no gene match: 1. The CDR3 spans 16 residues. As DNA, the CDR3 is TGCGCCAGCAGCCAAGGGGGACTAGCGGGAGAAGAGACCCAGTACTTC. This translates into CASSQGGLAGEETQYF.

This sequence joins TRBV29-1 and TRBJ2-1; tentative D call: TRBD2 (6 bases). Germline CDR1 is SQVTM and CDR2 is ANQGSEA. The CDR3 spans 19 residues. V shed 4 bases and J shed 5 bases, with 30 bases lying between them. The CDR3 loop is CSVVLPPSTSFPRDNEQFF. CDR3 bases: TGCAGCGTTGTTTTGCCCCCAAGCACTAGCTTCCCAAGAGACAATGAGCAGTTCTTC.

This chain joins TRBV9 and TRBJ1-2, with D uncertain. The CDR3 spans 13 residues. Germline CDR1 is SGDLS and CDR2 is YYNGEE. V was shortened by 4 bases and J by 0 bases, with 7 bases between the two germline ends. In DNA form, the CDR3 reads TGTGCCAGCAGCTCAACTACTAACTATGGCTACACCTTC. It encodes CASSSTTNYGYTF.

This clone appeared a few times. The rearrangement links TRBV4-3 to TRBJ2-5; 11 nucleotides line up with TRBD2. Germline assignment: CDR1 LGHNA and CDR2 YSLEER. The CDR3 extends over 18 amino acids. V lost 0 bases, J lost 4 bases, and 10 bases stayed unmatched. The CDR3 is CASSQEPPIAGGSETQYF. In nucleotides, the CDR3 is TGCGCCAGCAGCCAAGAACCCCCAATAGCGGGAGGGTCAGAGACCCAGTACTTC.

There are a few counts of this clone. The chain employs TRBV10-2 and TRBJ1-5, with a weak D call TRBD1 (5 bases). CDR3 length: 20 amino acids. V gave up 0 bases and J gave up 0 bases, with 21 bases separating them. Per the germline V gene, CDR1 is WSHSY and CDR2 is SAAADI. The CDR3 coding sequence is TGCGCCAGCAGTGAGTCGAAGCGGTCTCGGGGAGGGGATAGCAATCAGCCCCAGCATTTT. Encoded protein: CASSESKRSRGGDSNQPQHF.